The T cell receptor (beta chain) under discussion was sequenced for a study of shared T cell receptors in the human thymus. The data were produced by immunoSEQ multiplex PCR, yet TCRdb's version contains in-frame clones alone and is incomplete. The sample includes 650,000 to 950,000 clones, approximately 83% of them seen just once. The junction had 7 bases not matched to a gene; V was cut back by 4 bases and J by 2 bases. There are 16 residues in the CDR3. CDR1 is SGHTA, CDR2 FQGNSA, per germline. These records were also assigned to another study, of human thymus T cells. In that study: Thymus pieces cut out during corrective heart surgery were the tissue that was used. Related studies noted strongly shared thymic repertoires across unrelated people.

The chain carries TRBV7-2 and TRBJ2-3; 9 bases are shared with TRBD2. The receptor was isolated from a girl in the first two years of life with a congenital heart defect. Sequencing used thymocytes. The CDR3 region is CASSSGLAANTDTQYF. The CDR3 DNA is TGTGCCAGCAGCTCGGGACTAGCCGCGAACACAGATACGCAGTATTTT.